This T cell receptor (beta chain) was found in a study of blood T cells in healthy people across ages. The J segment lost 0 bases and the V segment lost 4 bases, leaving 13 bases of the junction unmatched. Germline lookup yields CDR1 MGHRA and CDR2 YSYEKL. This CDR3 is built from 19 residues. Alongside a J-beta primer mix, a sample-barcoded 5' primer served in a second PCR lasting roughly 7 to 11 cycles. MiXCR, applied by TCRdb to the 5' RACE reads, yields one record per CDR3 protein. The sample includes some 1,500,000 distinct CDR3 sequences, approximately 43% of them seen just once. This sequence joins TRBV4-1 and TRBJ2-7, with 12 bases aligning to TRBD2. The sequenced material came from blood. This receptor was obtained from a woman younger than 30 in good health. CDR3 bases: TGCGCCAGCAGCCCTTTAGGGCTAGCGGGGGGGCCGGGCTCCTACGAGCAGTACTTC. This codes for CASSPLGLAGGPGSYEQYF.